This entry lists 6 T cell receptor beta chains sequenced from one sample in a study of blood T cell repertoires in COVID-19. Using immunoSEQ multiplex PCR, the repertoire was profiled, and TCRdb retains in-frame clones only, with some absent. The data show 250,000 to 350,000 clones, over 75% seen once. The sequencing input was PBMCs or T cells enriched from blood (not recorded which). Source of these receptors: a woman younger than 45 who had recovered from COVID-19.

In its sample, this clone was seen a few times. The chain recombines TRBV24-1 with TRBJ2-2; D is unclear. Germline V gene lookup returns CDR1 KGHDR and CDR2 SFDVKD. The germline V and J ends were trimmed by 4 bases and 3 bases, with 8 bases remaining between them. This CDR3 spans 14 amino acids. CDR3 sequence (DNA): TGTGCCACCAGTGACGCCACAGACACCGGGGAGCTGTTTTTT. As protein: CATSDATDTGELFF.

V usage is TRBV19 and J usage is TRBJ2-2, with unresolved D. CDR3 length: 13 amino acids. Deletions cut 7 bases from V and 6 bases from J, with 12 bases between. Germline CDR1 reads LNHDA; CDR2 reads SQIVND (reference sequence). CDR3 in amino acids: CASMPRGAGELFF. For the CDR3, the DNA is TGTGCCAGTATGCCTCGCGGCGCCGGGGAGCTGTTTTTT.

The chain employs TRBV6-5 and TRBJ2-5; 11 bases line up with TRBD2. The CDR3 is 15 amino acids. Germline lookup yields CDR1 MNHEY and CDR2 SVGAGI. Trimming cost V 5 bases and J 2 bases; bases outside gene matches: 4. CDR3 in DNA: TGTGCCAGCAGTCCGGGACTAGCGGATCAAGAGACCCAGTACTTC. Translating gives CASSPGLADQETQYF.

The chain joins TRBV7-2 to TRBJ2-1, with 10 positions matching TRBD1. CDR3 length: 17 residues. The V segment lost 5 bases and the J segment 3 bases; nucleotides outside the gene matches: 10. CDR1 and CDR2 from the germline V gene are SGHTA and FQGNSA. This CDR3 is CASSPSRDRGLYNEQFF. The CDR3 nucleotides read TGTGCCAGCAGCCCATCACGTGACAGGGGGCTCTACAATGAGCAGTTCTTC.

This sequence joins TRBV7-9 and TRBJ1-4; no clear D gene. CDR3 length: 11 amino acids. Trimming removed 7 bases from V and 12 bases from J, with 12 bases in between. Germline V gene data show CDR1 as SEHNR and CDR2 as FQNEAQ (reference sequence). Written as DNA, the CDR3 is TGTGCCAGCACGGGAGGGATGGAACTGTTTTTT. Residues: CASTGGMELFF.

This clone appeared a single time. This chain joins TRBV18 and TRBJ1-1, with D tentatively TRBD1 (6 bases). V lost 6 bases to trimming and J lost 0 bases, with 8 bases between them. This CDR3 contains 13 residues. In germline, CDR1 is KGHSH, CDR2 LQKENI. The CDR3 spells CASSSGVNTEAFF. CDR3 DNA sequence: TGTGCCAGCTCCTCAGGGGTGAACACTGAAGCTTTCTTT.